The rows below give T cell receptor beta chains drawn from one sample of a study of cytomegalovirus exposure and HLA in healthy donors. TCRdb keeps only in-frame clones here, not all; method: immunoSEQ multiplex PCR. The sample consists of about 180,000 clones, 75% of them appearing once. The sequenced material came from PBMCs. Source of these receptors: a male donor in good health and CMV-seronegative. Each CDR3 is given with its conserved first and last residue. Fields, in order: V gene, J gene, CDR3 protein.

v_gene: TRBV9
j_gene: TRBJ2-1
CDR3aa: CASSVALAATYNEQFF

v_gene: TRBV28
j_gene: TRBJ2-6
CDR3aa: CASSSTGGKGSGANVLTF

v_gene: TRBV6-1
j_gene: TRBJ1-5
CDR3aa: CASSGVGAGNQPQHF

v_gene: TRBV5-1
j_gene: TRBJ1-2
CDR3aa: CASSFQTGNGYTF

v_gene: TRBV29-1
j_gene: TRBJ2-4
CDR3aa: CSVSSGSHLAKNIQYF

v_gene: TRBV19
j_gene: TRBJ2-1
CDR3aa: CASSIILGQPSYNEQFF

v_gene: TRBV7-2
j_gene: TRBJ2-1
CDR3aa: CASRTPGSPTNEQFF

v_gene: TRBV29-1
j_gene: TRBJ1-1
CDR3aa: CSGQGRGEAFF

v_gene: TRBV27
j_gene: TRBJ1-1
CDR3aa: CASTSPGGTVKYTEAFF

v_gene: TRBV5-1
j_gene: TRBJ2-1
CDR3aa: CASTGGGSSYNEQFF

v_gene: TRBV6-5
j_gene: TRBJ1-1
CDR3aa: CASSLGQGNTEAFF